One sample yielded the 9 T cell receptor beta chains listed below, sequenced in a study of CD8 T cells in Susac syndrome. RNA totalling roughly 0.5 to 1 ug underwent reverse transcription with random hexamers. TCRdb reprocessed the immunoSEQ multiplex PCR reads via MiXCR and lists one record per CDR3 protein. The profile shows approximately 130,000 distinct CDR3 sequences, roughly 94% of them singletons. Sequencing was done on a sample of CD4+ T cells from PBMCs. These receptors were obtained from a human donor in good health.

CDR3 sequence: CASSLLSTANTGELFF. The CDR3 DNA follows: TGTGCCAGCAGCTTGCTGTCGACTGCGAACACCGGGGAGCTGTTTTTT. The rearrangement links TRBV5-4 to TRBJ2-2; D gene ambiguous. V lost 1 base to trimming and J lost 0 bases, with 10 bases between them. The CDR3 totals 16 residues. Germline-derived CDR1 and CDR2 are SGHNT and YYREEE (reference sequence).

The V call is TRBV19, the J call TRBJ2-4; no firm D call. The V end was cut by 3 bases, the J end by 5 bases, with 11 bases between. CDR1 is LNHDA, CDR2 SQIVND, per germline (reference sequence). The CDR3 length is 14 residues. Here the CDR3 DNA reads TGTGCCAGTAGTATGAGCAGTGGTGAAAACATTCAGTACTTC. The encoded protein is CASSMSSGENIQYF.

The chain employs TRBV29-1 and TRBJ2-5; D is unresolved. From germline, CDR1 is SQVTM and CDR2 ANQGSEA. This CDR3 spans 14 amino acids. Written as DNA, the CDR3 is TGCGCCACTAATCGGGTAGGAGCCGGGGAGACCCAGTACTTC. This translates into CATNRVGAGETQYF.

DNA for the CDR3: TGTGCCAGCGGACAGGGGGCTATGGGATCCTACAATGAGCAGTTCTTC. Protein sequence: CASGQGAMGSYNEQFF. The rearrangement joins TRBV10-3 to TRBJ2-1, with 11 nucleotides matching TRBD1. The J segment lost 1 base and the V segment lost 10 bases, leaving 9 bases of the junction unmatched. Germline V lookup: CDR1 ENHRY, CDR2 SYGVKD. The length of the CDR3 is 16 residues.

This clonotype occurred once. The rearrangement joins TRBV12-3 or TRBV12-4 to TRBJ1-1; no clear D. This CDR3 has 14 amino acids. The V end was cut by 3 bases, the J end by 5 bases, with 13 bases between. For the CDR3, the DNA is TGTGCCAGCAGTTTGGACTATGTGATAACTGAAGCTTTCTTT. It is translated as CASSLDYVITEAFF.

The rearrangement joins TRBV30 to TRBJ2-7; 8 nucleotides agree with TRBD1. J lost 0 bases, V lost 2 bases, and 3 bases had no gene match. Germline V gene lookup returns CDR1 GTSNPN and CDR2 SVGIG (reference sequence). This CDR3 has 14 residues. The CDR3 DNA follows: TGTGCCTGGAGTCCCGGGACAGGCTCCTACGAGCAGTACTTC. Encoded protein: CAWSPGTGSYEQYF.

The V gene is TRBV15, the J gene TRBJ1-5, with 8 bases that match TRBD1. V was pared by 5 bases and J by 6 bases, with 12 bases of the junction left unmatched. There are 16 residues in the CDR3. Germline CDR1 is LNHNV and CDR2 is YYDKDF (reference sequence). The CDR3 sequence is CATSSSDRERGQPQHF. The CDR3 bases are TGTGCCACCAGCTCCTCGGACAGGGAAAGGGGTCAGCCCCAGCATTTT. Full variable domain (outside the CDR3, taken from reference TRBV15 and TRBJ1-5): DAMVIQNPRYQVTQFGKPVTLSCSQTLNHNVMYWYQQKSSQAPKLLFHYYDKDFNNEADTPDNFQSRRPNTSFCFLDIRSPGLGDTAMYLCATSSSDRERGQPQHFGDGTRLSIL.

In DNA, the CDR3 is TGTGCCAGCAGTTCCCCTGGCGGAGATACGCAGTATTTT. Protein sequence: CASSSPGGDTQYF. The rearrangement uses TRBV6-6 and TRBJ2-3, with D uncertain. The CDR3 has 13 residues. V lost 4 bases and J 5 bases, leaving 10 bases between the germline ends. Germline values: CDR1 MNHNY, CDR2 SVGAGI (reference sequence).

The rearrangement joins TRBV6-5 to TRBJ1-2, with D unresolved. The V end lost 2 bases, the J end lost 4 bases, and 11 bases lay between the germline ends. Germline assignment: CDR1 MNHEY and CDR2 SVGAGI. This CDR3 spans 14 amino acids. The CDR3 loop is CASSYGLSFYGYTF. For the CDR3, the DNA is TGTGCCAGCAGTTACGGGCTGAGCTTCTATGGCTACACCTTC.